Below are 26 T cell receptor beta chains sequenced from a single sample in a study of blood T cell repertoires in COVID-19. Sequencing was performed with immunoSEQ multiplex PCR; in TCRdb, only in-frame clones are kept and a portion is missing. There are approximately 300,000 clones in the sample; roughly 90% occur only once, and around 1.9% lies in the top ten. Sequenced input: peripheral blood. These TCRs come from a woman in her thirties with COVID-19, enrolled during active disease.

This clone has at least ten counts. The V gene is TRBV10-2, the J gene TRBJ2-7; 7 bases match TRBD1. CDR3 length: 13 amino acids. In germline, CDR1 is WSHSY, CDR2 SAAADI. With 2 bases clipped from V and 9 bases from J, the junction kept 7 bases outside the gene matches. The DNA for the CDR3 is TGCGCCAGCAGTGAGGTGACAGGGTGGGTGCAGTACGTC. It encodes CASSEVTGWVQYV.

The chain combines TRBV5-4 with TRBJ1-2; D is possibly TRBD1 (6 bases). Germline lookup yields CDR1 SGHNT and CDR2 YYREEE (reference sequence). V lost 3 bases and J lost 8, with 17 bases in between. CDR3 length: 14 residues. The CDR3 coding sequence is TGTGCCAGCAGCTCCGCAGACCAGGGGTACGGCTACACCTTC. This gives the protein CASSSADQGYGYTF.

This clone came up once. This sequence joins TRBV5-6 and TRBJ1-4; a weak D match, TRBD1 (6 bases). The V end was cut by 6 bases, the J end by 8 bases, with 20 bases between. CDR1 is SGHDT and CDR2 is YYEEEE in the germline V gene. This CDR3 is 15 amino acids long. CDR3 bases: TGTGCCAGCACCGATCAGGGGCTAGCGGGGGAAAAACTGTTTTTT. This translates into CASTDQGLAGEKLFF.

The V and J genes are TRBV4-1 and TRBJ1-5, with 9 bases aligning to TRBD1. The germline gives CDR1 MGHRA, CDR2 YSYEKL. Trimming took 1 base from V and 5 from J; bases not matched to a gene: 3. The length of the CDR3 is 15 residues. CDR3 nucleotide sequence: TGCGCCAGCAGCCAAGGGGGACAGGGATATCAGCCCCAGCATTTT. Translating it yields CASSQGGQGYQPQHF.

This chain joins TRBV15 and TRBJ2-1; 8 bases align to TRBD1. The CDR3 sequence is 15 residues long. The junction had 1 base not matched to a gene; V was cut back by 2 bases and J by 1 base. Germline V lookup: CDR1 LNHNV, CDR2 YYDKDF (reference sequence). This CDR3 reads CATSRRQGSYNEQFF. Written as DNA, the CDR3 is TGTGCCACCAGCAGACGACAGGGGTCCTACAATGAGCAGTTCTTC.

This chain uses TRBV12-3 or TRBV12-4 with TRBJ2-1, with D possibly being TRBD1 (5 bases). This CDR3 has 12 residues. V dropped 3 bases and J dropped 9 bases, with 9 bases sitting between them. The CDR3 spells CASSLQGIEQFF. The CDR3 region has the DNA TGTGCCAGCAGTTTGCAGGGCATTGAGCAGTTCTTC.

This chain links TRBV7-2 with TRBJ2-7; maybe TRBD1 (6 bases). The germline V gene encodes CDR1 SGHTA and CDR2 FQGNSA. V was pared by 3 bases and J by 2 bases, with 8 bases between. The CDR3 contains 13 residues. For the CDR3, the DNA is TGTGCCAGCAGCTTTAACAGGGCCTACGAGCAGTACTTC. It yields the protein CASSFNRAYEQYF.

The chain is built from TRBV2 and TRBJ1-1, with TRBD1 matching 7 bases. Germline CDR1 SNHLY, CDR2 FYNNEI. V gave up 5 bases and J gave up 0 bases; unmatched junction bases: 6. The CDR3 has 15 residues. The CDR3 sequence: CASSPGQLMNTEAFF. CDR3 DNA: TGTGCCAGCAGTCCGGGACAGCTTATGAACACTGAAGCTTTCTTT.

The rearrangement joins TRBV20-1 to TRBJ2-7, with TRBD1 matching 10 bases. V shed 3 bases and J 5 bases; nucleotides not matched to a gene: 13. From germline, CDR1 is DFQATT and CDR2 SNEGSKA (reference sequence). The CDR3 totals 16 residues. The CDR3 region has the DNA TGCAGTGCTAGTTACCCCCCGGACAGGGGGTCCCACGAGCAGTACTTC. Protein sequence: CSASYPPDRGSHEQYF.

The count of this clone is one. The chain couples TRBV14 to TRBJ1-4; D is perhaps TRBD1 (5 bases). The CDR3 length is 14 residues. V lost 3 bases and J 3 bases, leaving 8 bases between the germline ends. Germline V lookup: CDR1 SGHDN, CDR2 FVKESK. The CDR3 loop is CASSQGRPNEKLFF. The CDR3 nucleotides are TGTGCCAGCAGCCAGGGGCGTCCTAATGAAAAACTGTTTTTT.

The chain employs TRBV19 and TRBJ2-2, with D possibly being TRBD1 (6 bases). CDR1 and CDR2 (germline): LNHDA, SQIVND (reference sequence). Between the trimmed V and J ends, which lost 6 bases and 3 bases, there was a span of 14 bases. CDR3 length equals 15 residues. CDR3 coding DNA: TGTGCCAGTAGCCAACAGGGAAGGTACACCGGGGAGCTGTTTTTT. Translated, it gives CASSQQGRYTGELFF. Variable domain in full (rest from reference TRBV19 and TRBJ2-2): DGGITQSPKYLFRKEGQNVTLSCEQNLNHDAMYWYRQDPGQGLRLIYYSQIVNDFQKGDIAEGYSVSREKKESFPLTVTSAQKNPTAFYLCASSQQGRYTGELFFGEGSRLTVL.

The CDR3 DNA follows: TGTGCCAGCAGTGAATTTTTGGACCCAGGGGCCGGGGAGCTGTTTTTT. This codes for CASSEFLDPGAGELFF. The rearrangement joins TRBV6-1 to TRBJ2-2, with D maybe TRBD1 (6 bases). Trimming took off 2 bases at V and 6 bases at J, with 16 bases between the two ends. The CDR3 sequence is 16 residues long. Germline V gives CDR1 MNHNS, CDR2 SASEGT.

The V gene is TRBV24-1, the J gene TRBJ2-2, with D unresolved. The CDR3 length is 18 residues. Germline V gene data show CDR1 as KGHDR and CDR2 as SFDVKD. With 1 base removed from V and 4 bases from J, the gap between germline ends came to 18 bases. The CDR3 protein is CATSDLAGKLLVTGELFF. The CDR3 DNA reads TGTGCCACCAGTGATTTAGCAGGCAAATTGCTTGTCACCGGGGAGCTGTTTTTT.

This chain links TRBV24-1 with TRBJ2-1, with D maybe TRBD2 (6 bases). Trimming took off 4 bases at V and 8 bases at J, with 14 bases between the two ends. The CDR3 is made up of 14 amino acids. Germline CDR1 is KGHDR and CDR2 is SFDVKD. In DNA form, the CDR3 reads TGTGCCACCAGTGACAGAGCCGGGAGTCATGAGCAGTTCTTC. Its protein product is CATSDRAGSHEQFF.

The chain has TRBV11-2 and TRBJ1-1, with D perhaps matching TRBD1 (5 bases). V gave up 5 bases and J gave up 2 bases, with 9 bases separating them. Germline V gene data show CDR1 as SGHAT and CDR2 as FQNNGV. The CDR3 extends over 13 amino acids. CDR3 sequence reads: CASSTQGNTEAFF. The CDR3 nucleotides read TGTGCCAGCAGCACCCAGGGCAACACTGAAGCTTTCTTT.

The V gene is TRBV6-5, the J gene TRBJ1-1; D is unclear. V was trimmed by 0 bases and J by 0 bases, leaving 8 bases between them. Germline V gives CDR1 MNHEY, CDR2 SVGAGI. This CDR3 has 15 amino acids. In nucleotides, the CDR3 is TGTGCCAGCAGTTACTCGAGGAGATTGAACACTGAAGCTTTCTTT. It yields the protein CASSYSRRLNTEAFF.

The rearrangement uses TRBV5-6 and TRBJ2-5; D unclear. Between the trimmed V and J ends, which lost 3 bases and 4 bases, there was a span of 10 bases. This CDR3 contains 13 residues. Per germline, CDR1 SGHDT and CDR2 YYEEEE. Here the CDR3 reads CASSSGFGETQYF. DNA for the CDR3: TGTGCCAGCAGCTCAGGTTTCGGAGAGACCCAGTACTTC.

The CDR3 coding sequence is TGTGCCAGCAGTTCCGGCCCAGGGGGGTATGGCTACACCTTC. Amino acid sequence: CASSSGPGGYGYTF. The chain links TRBV28 to TRBJ1-2; TRBD1 matches at 7 bases. Germline loops: CDR1 MDHEN, CDR2 SYDVKM. The CDR3 runs to 14 residues. V shed 4 bases and J 5 bases; nucleotides not matched to a gene: 7.

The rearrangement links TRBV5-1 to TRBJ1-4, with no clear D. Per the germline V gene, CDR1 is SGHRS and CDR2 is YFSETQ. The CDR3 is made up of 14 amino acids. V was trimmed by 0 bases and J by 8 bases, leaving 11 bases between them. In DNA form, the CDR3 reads TGCGCCAGCAGCTTGGGTGGTATGGGCGAAAAACTGTTTTTT. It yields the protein CASSLGGMGEKLFF.

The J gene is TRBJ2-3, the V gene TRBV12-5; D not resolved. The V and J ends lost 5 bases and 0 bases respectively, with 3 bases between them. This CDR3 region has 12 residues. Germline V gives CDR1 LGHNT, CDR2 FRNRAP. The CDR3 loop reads CASGLSTDTQYF. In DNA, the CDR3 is TGTGCTAGTGGTCTAAGCACAGATACGCAGTATTTT.

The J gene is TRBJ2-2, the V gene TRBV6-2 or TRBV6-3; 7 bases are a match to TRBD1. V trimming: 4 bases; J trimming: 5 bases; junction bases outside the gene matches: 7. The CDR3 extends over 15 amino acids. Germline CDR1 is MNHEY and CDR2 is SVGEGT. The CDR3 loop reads CASSSDRAITGELFF. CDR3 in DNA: TGTGCCAGCAGTTCTGACAGGGCAATAACCGGGGAGCTGTTTTTT.

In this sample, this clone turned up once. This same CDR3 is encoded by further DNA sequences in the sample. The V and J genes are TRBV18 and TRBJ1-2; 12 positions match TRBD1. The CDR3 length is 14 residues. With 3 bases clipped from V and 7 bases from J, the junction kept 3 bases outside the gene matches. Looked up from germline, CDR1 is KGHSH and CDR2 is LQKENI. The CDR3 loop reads CASSPGQGAVGYTF. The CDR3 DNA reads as TGTGCCAGCTCACCGGGACAGGGGGCAGTTGGCTACACCTTC.

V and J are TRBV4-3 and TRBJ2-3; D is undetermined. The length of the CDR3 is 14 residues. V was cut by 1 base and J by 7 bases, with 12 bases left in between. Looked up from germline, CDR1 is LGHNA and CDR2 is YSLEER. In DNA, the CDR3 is TGCGCCAGCAGCCAAGGTGTCGTCCTTTATACGCAGTATTTT. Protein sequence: CASSQGVVLYTQYF.

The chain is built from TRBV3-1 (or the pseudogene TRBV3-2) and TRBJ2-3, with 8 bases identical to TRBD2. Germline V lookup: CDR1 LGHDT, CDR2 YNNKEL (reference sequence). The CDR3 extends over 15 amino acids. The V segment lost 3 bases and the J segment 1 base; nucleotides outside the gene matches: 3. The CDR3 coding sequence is TGTGCCAGCAGCCAGAATAGCGGGGGCACAGATACGCAGTATTTT. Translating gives CASSQNSGGTDTQYF.

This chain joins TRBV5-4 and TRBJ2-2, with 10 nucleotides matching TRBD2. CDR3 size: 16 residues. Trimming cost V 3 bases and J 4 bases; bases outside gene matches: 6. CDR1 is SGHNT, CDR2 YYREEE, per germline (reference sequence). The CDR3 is CASSYQRGGLTGELFF. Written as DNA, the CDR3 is TGTGCCAGCAGCTACCAGCGGGGGGGCCTCACCGGGGAGCTGTTTTTT.

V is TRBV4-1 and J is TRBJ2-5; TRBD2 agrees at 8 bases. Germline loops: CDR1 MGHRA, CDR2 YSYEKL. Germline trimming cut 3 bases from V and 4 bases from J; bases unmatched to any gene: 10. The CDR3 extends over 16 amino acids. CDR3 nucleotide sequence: TGCGCCAGCAGCCAGATGTTCGGGGGGGCCGCAGAGACCCAGTACTTC. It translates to CASSQMFGGAAETQYF.